This entry features one T cell receptor beta chain sequence. Profiling relied on immunoSEQ multiplex PCR, and the TCRdb table lists in-frame clones only, not all of them. There are approximately 200,000 clones in the sample; 70% to 85% occur only once, and approximately 1.2% lies in the top ten. This specimen belongs to a study of blood T cell repertoires in COVID-19. Trimming took off 6 bases at V and 0 bases at J, with 11 bases between the two ends. This CDR3 is 14 amino acids long. Germline CDR1 ENHRY, CDR2 SYGVKD. The TCR was taken from a woman aged 40-49 years with acute COVID-19. This chain links TRBV10-3 with TRBJ1-1, with a possible D match to TRBD1 (5 bases). The sequenced material came from PBMCs or T cells enriched from blood (not recorded which). The CDR3 nucleotides read TGTGCCATCAGGCTCGGGGGATTGAACACTGAAGCTTTCTTT. This codes for CAIRLGGLNTEAFF.